This T cell receptor (beta chain) was recovered during a study of regulatory T cells in long-lasting Graves disease. Combining iRepertoire HTBI primers with Arm-PCR of CDR3 regions, the authors built TCR beta libraries. In the source study's methods: Overall, samples carried 62 TRBV and 13 to 15 TRBJ segments. TCRdb itself ran the multiplex PCR reads through MiXCR, one entry per CDR3 protein. What appears here as the V and J calls and clone size reflects TCRdb's work, not the paper's. This table has hundreds of thousands of distinct CDR3 sequences, 15% to 20% appearing once. As for time point: newly diagnosed GD, antithyroid drugs for less than 3 months. There was RNA extracted from PBMCs, and the TCR library was made from it. A further study also used this sample, focusing on T cells in Graves' hyperthyroidism and ophthalmopathy. That work states: Clinical symptoms, serum thyroxine, TRAb, thyroid ultrasound and orbital computed tomography established diagnosis. The HTBI set primed first-round TCR CDR3 RT-PCR.

The sequence came from a woman under 40 with Graves disease. Source: peripheral blood mononuclear cells (PBMCs), taken at new diagnosis, from a patient treated with antithyroid drugs.

The CDR3 bases are TGTGCCAGCCTTGGGGGGGCCGGGCAGCAGTACTTC. Translation gives CASLGGAGQQYF. The rearrangement links TRBV7-9 to TRBJ2-7; tentatively, D is TRBD2 (7 bases). CDR3 length: 12 residues. The V and J ends lost 8 bases and 8 bases respectively, with 16 bases between them. Per germline, CDR1 SEHNR and CDR2 FQNEAQ (reference sequence).